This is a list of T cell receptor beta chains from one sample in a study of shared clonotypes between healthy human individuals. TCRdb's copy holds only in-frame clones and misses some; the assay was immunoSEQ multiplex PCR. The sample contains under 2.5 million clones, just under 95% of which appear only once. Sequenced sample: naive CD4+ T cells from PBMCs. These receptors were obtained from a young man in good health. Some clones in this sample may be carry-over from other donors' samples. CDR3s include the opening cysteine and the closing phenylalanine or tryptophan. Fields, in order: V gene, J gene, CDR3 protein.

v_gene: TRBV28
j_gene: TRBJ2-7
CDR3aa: CASRQPGQPYEQYF

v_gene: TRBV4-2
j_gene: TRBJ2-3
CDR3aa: CASSQENDLHLTDTQYF

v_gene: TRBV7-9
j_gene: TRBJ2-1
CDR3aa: CASSRRTRDEQFF

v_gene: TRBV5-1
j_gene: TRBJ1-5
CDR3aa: CASSLGDYQPQHF

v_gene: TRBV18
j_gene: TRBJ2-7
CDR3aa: CASSPQGREGLYEQYF

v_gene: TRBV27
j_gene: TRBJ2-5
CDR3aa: CASSAGQGNQETQYF

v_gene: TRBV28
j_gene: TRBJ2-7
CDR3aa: CASTQQFAYEQYF

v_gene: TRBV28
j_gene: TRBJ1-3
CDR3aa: CASSLSPSGNTIYF

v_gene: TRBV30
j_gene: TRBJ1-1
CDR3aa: CAWSRSALGGTEAFF

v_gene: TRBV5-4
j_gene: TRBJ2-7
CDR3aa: CASSPYPTDRVDEQYF

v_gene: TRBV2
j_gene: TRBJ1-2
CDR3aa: CASTPVGGWIGYTF

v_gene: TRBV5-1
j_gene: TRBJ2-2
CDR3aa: CASRPLAGDVTGELFF

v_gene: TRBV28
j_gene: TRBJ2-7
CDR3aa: CASSLTGGRSPYEQYF

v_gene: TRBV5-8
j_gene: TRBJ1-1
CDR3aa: CASSQAGQMNTEAFF

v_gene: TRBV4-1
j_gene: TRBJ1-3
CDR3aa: CASSQLGHESSGNTIYF

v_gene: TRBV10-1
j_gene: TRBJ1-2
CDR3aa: CASSGNGSVF

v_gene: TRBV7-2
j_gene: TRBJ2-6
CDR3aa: CASRQNSGANVLTF

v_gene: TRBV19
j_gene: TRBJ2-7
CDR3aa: CASIEPSEQYF

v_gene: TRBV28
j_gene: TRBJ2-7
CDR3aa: CASSETSGGGAQYF

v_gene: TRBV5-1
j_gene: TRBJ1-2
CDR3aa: CASSSMGQTAGGYTF

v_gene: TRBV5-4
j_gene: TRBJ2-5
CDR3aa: CASSLEEETQYF

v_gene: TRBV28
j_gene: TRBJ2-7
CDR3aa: CASSFELGETGSRAEQYF

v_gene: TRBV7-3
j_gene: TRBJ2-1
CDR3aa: CASSRDYSSYNEQFF

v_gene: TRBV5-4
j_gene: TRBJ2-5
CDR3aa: CASSQKAGGRTETQYF

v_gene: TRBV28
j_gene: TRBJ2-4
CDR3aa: CAISGGAKNIQYF

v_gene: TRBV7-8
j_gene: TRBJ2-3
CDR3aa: CASSSWRTPRTDTQYF

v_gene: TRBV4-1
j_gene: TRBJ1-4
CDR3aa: CASSQDRVGNEKLFF

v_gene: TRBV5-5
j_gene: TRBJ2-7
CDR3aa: CASSFIDGSIYEQYF

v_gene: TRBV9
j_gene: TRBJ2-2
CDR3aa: CASSVGVDPNTGELFF

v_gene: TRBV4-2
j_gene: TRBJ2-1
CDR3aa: CASSPKIGDEQFF

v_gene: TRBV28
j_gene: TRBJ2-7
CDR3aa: CASSPPGTVSYEQYF

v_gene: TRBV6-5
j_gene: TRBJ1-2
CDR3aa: CASSYSGLTSYGYTF

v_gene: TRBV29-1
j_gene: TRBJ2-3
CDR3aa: CSAWDTYTDTQYF

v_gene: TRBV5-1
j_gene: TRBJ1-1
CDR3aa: CASSSGTGNTEAFF

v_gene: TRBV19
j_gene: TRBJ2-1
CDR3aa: CASSAGLAGVPNEQFF

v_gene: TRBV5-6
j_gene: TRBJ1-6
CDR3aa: CASSLPGKNSPLHF

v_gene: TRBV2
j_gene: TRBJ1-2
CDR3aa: CASRTGQGYYGYTF

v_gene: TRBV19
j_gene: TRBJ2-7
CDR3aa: CASSAEGEQYF

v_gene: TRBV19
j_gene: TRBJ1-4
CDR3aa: CASSIADGENEKLFF

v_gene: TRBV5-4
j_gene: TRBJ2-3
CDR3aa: CASSARGTSGNTDTQYF

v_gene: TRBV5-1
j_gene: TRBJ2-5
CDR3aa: CASSHGGTGLQETQYF

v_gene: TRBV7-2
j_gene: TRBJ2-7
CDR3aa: CASSLGGTRDEQYF

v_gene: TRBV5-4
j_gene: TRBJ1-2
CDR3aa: CASSPPWNYGYTF

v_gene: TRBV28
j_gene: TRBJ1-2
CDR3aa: CASSLLGTGLGGYTF

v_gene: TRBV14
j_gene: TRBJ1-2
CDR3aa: CASSQDWPMNYGYTF

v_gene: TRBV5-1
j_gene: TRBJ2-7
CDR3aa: CASRATWDSTYEQYF

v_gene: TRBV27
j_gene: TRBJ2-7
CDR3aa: CASSCCLGKGVSYEQYF

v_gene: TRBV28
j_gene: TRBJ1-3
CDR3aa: CASSSLTSSGNTIYF